Listed below are T cell receptor beta chains from one sample, sequenced in a study of Ad26.COV2.S vaccination and SARS-CoV-2 variants. Clones were read by immunoSEQ multiplex PCR, and TCRdb kept only the in-frame ones, dropping some. The sample carries 380,000 or so clones, roughly 85% recorded once. The sequences come from peripheral blood, collected in a trial of Ad26.COV2.S vaccine versus placebo. These receptor sequences come from a person aged 18-65 years who received the Ad26.COV2.S COVID-19 vaccine or a placebo. The CDR3 runs from the conserved cysteine through the conserved F or W. The D gene is left open where the match is weak. A clone size is listed for some rows: how often the clone was seen (once, few, many), or a class if it is expanded.

v_call: TRBV12-3/TRBV12-4; d_call: NA; j_call: TRBJ1-4; clone_size: NA; cdr3_nt: TGTGCCAGCAGCTCGGGAACTGAAAAACTGTTTTTT; cdr3_aa: CASSSGTEKLFF
v_call: TRBV15; d_call: NA; j_call: TRBJ2-3; clone_size: NA; cdr3_nt: TGTGCCACCAGCAGACCCCGACAGGGCACAGATACGCAGTATTTT; cdr3_aa: CATSRPRQGTDTQYF
v_call: TRBV10-1; d_call: NA; j_call: TRBJ1-2; clone_size: NA; cdr3_nt: TGCGCCCGGTCAACCCTTGGGAATGGCACCTTC; cdr3_aa: CARSTLGNGTF
v_call: TRBV7-2; d_call: NA; j_call: TRBJ1-2; clone_size: NA; cdr3_nt: TGTGCCAGCAGCCCCGGACAAGGAAGGTCAGGCTACACCTTC; cdr3_aa: CASSPGQGRSGYTF
v_call: TRBV7-9; d_call: NA; j_call: TRBJ1-6; clone_size: few; cdr3_nt: TGTGCCAGCAGCTTAAACTCACCCCTCCACTTT; cdr3_aa: CASSLNSPLHF
v_call: TRBV7-9; d_call: NA; j_call: TRBJ1-3; clone_size: NA; cdr3_nt: TGTGCCAGCAGCTTAGCCAGTGGTGGAAACACCATATATTTT; cdr3_aa: CASSLASGGNTIYF
v_call: TRBV4-1; d_call: NA; j_call: TRBJ2-7; clone_size: NA; cdr3_nt: TGCGCCAGCAGCCCCTTGGAGGGCCGCCTTAGCTCCTACGAGCAGTACTTC; cdr3_aa: CASSPLEGRLSSYEQYF
v_call: TRBV6-5; d_call: TRBD2; j_call: TRBJ2-7; clone_size: NA; cdr3_nt: TGTGCCAGCAGTTACTTTACTAGCGGGACCTACGAGCAGTACTTC; cdr3_aa: CASSYFTSGTYEQYF
v_call: TRBV3-1/TRBV3-2; d_call: NA; j_call: TRBJ1-2; clone_size: NA; cdr3_nt: TGTGCCAGCAGCCAAGTTCGAGCCGGCTACACCTTC; cdr3_aa: CASSQVRAGYTF
v_call: TRBV5-3; d_call: NA; j_call: TRBJ1-1; clone_size: NA; cdr3_nt: TGTGCCAGAAGCTTGTGGGTCCCGGTAGCTGAAGCTTTCTTT; cdr3_aa: CARSLWVPVAEAFF
v_call: TRBV19; d_call: TRBD1; j_call: TRBJ1-1; clone_size: NA; cdr3_nt: TGTGCCAGTAGTATAGTTTCAGGGGGCGTTGAAGCTTTCTTT; cdr3_aa: CASSIVSGGVEAFF
v_call: TRBV21-1; d_call: NA; j_call: TRBJ2-3; clone_size: NA; cdr3_nt: TGTGCCAGAAAAAAGTGGGTAGGCACAGATACGCAGTATTTT; cdr3_aa: CARKKWVGTDTQYF
v_call: TRBV18; d_call: TRBD1; j_call: TRBJ1-6; clone_size: once; cdr3_nt: TGTGCCAGCTCGAGGGACAGGGATAATTCACCCCTCCACTTT; cdr3_aa: CASSRDRDNSPLHF
v_call: TRBV10-2; d_call: NA; j_call: TRBJ2-7; clone_size: NA; cdr3_nt: TGCGCCAGCAGTGAGGCAAGATACGAGCAGTACTTC; cdr3_aa: CASSEARYEQYF
v_call: TRBV6-4; d_call: TRBD1; j_call: TRBJ1-3; clone_size: NA; cdr3_nt: TGTGCCAGCAGTGACCCAAGGCTGGGACAGGGTATGAAAGCTGGAAACACCATATATTTT; cdr3_aa: CASSDPRLGQGMKAGNTIYF
v_call: TRBV6-6; d_call: NA; j_call: TRBJ2-7; clone_size: NA; cdr3_nt: TGTGCCAGCAGTCCGAGGGAACCTCACGTAACCCTCGTCTACGAGCAGTACTTC; cdr3_aa: CASSPREPHVTLVYEQYF